This T cell receptor (beta chain) stems from a study of cytomegalovirus exposure and HLA in healthy donors. Concerning this clone itself: Its specificity is not known.

V was pared by 0 bases and J by 0 bases, with 10 bases between. Per germline, CDR1 SGHDT and CDR2 YYEEEE. The CDR3 sequence is 16 residues long. Study outcomes and limitations: Reports credit the classifier with highly specific, highly sensitive diagnosis of cytomegalovirus status.

Amplification used 60 Vbeta primers and 13 Jbeta primers. Assay: immunoSEQ multiplex PCR; the TCRdb copy retains only in-frame clones and omits some. This table has 150,000 to 200,000 clones, around 90% appearing once. Sequencing used PBMCs. The source of this sequence is a woman aged 18-29 years in good health and CMV-seronegative. This chain joins TRBV5-6 and TRBJ2-1; the D gene is possibly TRBD1 (6 bases). The CDR3: CASSLDYRDSYNEQFF. CDR3 sequence (DNA): TGTGCCAGCAGCTTGGACTACAGGGACTCCTACAATGAGCAGTTCTTC.